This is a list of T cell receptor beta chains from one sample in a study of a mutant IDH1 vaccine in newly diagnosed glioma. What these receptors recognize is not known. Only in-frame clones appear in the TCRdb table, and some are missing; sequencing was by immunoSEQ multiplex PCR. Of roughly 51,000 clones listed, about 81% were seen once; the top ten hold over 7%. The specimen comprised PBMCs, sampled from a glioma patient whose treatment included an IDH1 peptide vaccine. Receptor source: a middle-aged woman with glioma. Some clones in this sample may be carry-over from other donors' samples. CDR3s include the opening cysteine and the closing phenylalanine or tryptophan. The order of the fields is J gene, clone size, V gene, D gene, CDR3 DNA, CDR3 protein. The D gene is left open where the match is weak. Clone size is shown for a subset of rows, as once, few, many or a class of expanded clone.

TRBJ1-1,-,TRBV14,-,TGTGCCAGCAGCCAGCATATTAACACTGAAGCTTTCTTT,CASSQHINTEAFF
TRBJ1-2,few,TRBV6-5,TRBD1,TGTGCCAGCAGTTACGGGGACAGCTCCTATGGCTACACCTTC,CASSYGDSSYGYTF
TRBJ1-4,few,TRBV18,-,TGTGCCAGCTCTCTCAACGTTGCCAGGGGTGAAAAACTGTTTTTT,CASSLNVARGEKLFF
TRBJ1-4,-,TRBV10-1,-,TGCTCTCCAGGGAGGGGGGCTCCTAATGAAAAACTGTTTTTT,CSPGRGAPNEKLFF
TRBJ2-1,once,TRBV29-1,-,TGCAGCGTTGGCTGGGGGACCTACAATGAGCAGTTCTTC,CSVGWGTYNEQFF
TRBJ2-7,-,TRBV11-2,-,TGTGCCAGCAGCCCTAGAGTAGGGTCCGTCACCGAGCAGTACTTC,CASSPRVGSVTEQYF
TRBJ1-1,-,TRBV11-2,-,TGTGCCAGCAGCTTAGTTCGCGGTATTGAAGCTTTCTTT,CASSLVRGIEAFF
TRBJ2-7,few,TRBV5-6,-,TGTGCCAGCAGCTTCCCGGGACTCGGCTACGAGCAGTACTTC,CASSFPGLGYEQYF
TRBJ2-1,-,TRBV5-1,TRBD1,TGCGCCATCCGGGGGGACAGGGGGCCTTGGCGCTCCTACAATGAGCAGTTCTTC,CAIRGDRGPWRSYNEQFF
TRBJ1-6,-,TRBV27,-,TGTGCCAGCAGTTCACGGGTTAGCCGCTATAATTCACCCCTCCACTTT,CASSSRVSRYNSPLHF
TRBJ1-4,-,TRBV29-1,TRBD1,TGCAGCGTTGAAGAGAGGACAGGGAGGGAAAAACTGTTTTTT,CSVEERTGREKLFF
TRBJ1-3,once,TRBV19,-,TGTGCCAGTAGTCTCCGCGGGTCGGGCACCATATATTTT,CASSLRGSGTIYF
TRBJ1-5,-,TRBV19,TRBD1,TGTGCCAGTAAAGGCACAGGGGGCTATCAGCCCCAGCATTTT,CASKGTGGYQPQHF
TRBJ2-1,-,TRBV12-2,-,TGTGCAAGTCGCTTAGTGGGGTTCCGGGACTCCGACAATGAGCAGTTCTTC,CASRLVGFRDSDNEQFF
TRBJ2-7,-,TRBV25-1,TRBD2,TGTGCCAGCAGCCCTCCCGCGGGGGGCTACGAGCAGTACTTC,CASSPPAGGYEQYF
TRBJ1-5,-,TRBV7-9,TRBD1,TGTGCCAGCAGCCCCGGGACAGGGAATCAGCCCCAGCATTTT,CASSPGTGNQPQHF
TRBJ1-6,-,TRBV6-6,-,TGTGCCAGCAGTAAGGACTTGGATTCACCCCTCCACTTT,CASSKDLDSPLHF
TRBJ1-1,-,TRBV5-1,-,TGCGCCAGCAGCCTCACGGGGAAGGAGAACACTGAAGCTTTCTTT,CASSLTGKENTEAFF
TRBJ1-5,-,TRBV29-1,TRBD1,TGCAGCACCAGACAGGGCCAGCATTTT,CSTRQGQHF
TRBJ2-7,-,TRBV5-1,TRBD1,TGCGCCAGCAGCCCGGGGACAGGCCCGAACCACGAGCAGTACTTC,CASSPGTGPNHEQYF
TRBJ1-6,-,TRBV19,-,TGTGCCAGTAGTATAAGGTCGGGGGTTTTTTCACCCCTCCACTTT,CASSIRSGVFSPLHF
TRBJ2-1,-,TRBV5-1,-,TGCGCCAGCAGCTTAGGCTCGGACGGCGATGAGCAGTTCTTC,CASSLGSDGDEQFF
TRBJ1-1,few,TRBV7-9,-,TGTGCCAGCAGCCCGACGGGAGCACTGAACACTGAAGCTTTCTTT,CASSPTGALNTEAFF
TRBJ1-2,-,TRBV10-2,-,TGCGCCAGCAGTGGGGCAGTTAACTATGGCTACACCTTC,CASSGAVNYGYTF
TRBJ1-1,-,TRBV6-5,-,TGTGCCAGCAGTTACTGGGGGAACACTGAAGCTTTCTTT,CASSYWGNTEAFF
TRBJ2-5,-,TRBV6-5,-,TGTGCCAGCGCCGGGACGAGGGAGACCCAGTACTTC,CASAGTRETQYF
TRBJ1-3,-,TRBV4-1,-,TGCGCCAGCAGCCAGGTCCCGAGAGTCTCTGGAAACACCATATATTTT,CASSQVPRVSGNTIYF
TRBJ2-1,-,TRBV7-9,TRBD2,TGTGCCAGCAGCTCCTCTAGCGGGGAGAAGCAGTTCTTC,CASSSSSGEKQFF
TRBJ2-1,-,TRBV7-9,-,TGTGCCAGCAGCTTACTAACATACCAGTTCTTC,CASSLLTYQFF
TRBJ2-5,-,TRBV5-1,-,TGCGCCAGCAGCTTAATGGGGATGGAGACCCAGTACTTC,CASSLMGMETQYF
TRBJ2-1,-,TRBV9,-,TGTGCCAGCAGCGTAACCGTAGGGGGGGCAAACAATGAGCAGTTCTTC,CASSVTVGGANNEQFF
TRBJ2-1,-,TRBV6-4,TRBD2,TGTGCCACCGGGACTAGCGGGGGGGTCGATGAGCAGTTCTTC,CATGTSGGVDEQFF
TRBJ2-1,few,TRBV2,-,TGTGCCAGCACGAGGACCTACAATGAGCAGTTCTTC,CASTRTYNEQFF